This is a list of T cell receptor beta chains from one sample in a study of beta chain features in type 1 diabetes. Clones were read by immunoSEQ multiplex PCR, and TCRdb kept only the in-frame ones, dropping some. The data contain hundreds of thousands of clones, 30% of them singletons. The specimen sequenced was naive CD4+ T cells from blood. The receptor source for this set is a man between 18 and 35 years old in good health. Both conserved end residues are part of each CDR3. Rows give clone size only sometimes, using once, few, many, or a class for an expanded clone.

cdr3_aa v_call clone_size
CASSRDSGDTEAFF TRBV18 -
CASSLESSRDLEQYF TRBV5-1 -
CASSPWTDGAEQFF TRBV19 -
CASSQGLAGENNEQFF TRBV4-1 few
CASSVRVGWEQFF TRBV9 -
CASSLYGGSGNTIYF TRBV7-9 few
CASSYSKGPGTGELFF TRBV6-5 few
CASSIVAGEHYEQFF TRBV7-8 few
CASSGLAGGAEQYF TRBV25-1 -
CASSRDREFYGYTF TRBV7-9 -
CASSLGAGGWNEQFF TRBV28 -
CASSLGLAVQETQYF TRBV5-1 few
CASSTREKEQYF TRBV21-1 -
CAWSPGFSYEQYF TRBV30 few
CASSSAGVSTQYF TRBV7-3 few
CASSLALGQIYEQYF TRBV7-2 few
CASSYGYNEQFF TRBV6-5 -
CASSEYPNRLPEQYF TRBV25-1 -
CASSLGQVQETQYF TRBV7-2 few
CSARDRGIQETQYF TRBV29-1 -
CASSVASAYNEQFF TRBV9 -
CASSTGGADTQYF TRBV25-1 few
CASRRTYEQYF TRBV28 -
CAWSLGQGPSYEQYF TRBV30 few
CSAGFTGYEQYF TRBV29-1 few
CASSPNVGGLSYEQYF TRBV9 -
CAWRTRTNNEQFF TRBV30 few
CASKGTFSTDTQYF TRBV10-2 few
CASSPGGTGPYEQYF TRBV23-1 few
CAWSVRLAETQYF TRBV30 -
CASSSWGTGTHEQYF TRBV11-2 few
CAWTLGHPPYEQYF TRBV30 -
CASRRNGGTGELFF TRBV9 -
CSVREGVTGDEKLFF TRBV29-1 few
CASSLGRRSLSNEQFF TRBV5-4 -
CASSSDYYNEQFF TRBV14 few
CASSLGLAGHSTDTQYF TRBV7-3 -
CASSPETGFRTDTQYF TRBV28 few
CSVVRKMNTEAFF TRBV29-1 few
CASSLAYQETQYF TRBV7-2 -
CSSEAMNTEAFF TRBV29-1 few
CASSPRQAPYEQYF TRBV18 once
CAISELLWGPTSYEQYF TRBV10-3 few
CASSSTAATDTQYF TRBV5-1 few
CAWSRSSGANVLTF TRBV30 few
CASRQASSYEQYF TRBV28 -
CASSPFGQGPDTQYF TRBV18 -
CASSQIQGGEAFF TRBV4-3 -
CASSLIQGHNYGYTF TRBV5-6 few
CASSQGVRGFSSEQYF TRBV4-3 few
CARGTEETQYF TRBV2 -
CAWSVLRQSTDTQYF TRBV30 -
CASSVQGPEQFF TRBV6-1 -